This T cell receptor beta chain is from a study of shared clonotypes between healthy human individuals. Turning to the study itself: CD4 naive and memory got three plates each, CD8 naive two, CD8 memory one. Study-wide results and caveats: Collection of samples was limited to blood; tissue repertoires likely differ. In contrast to clonotypes shared by all four donors, non-shared clonotypes had lower generation probabilities.

The CDR3 extends over 11 amino acids. V was pared by 6 bases and J by 5 bases, with 11 bases between. Germline V gene data show CDR1 as DFQATT and CDR2 as SNEGSKA (reference sequence). Healthy HIV-negative adults with no recent acute infections or vaccinations were recruited as donors. The table came from immunoSEQ multiplex PCR; TCRdb's copy has only in-frame clones and leaves some out. The sample holds more than 1 million clones, roughly 74% seen once. The sample holds one count of this clone. The antigen is not known. The sequenced sample was memory CD4+ T cells from PBMCs. Subset here: CD45RA-negative fraction. This receptor was taken from a man between 18 and 29 years old in good health. Some clones in this sample may be carry-over from other donors' samples. The V gene is TRBV20-1, the J gene TRBJ2-7; no clear D. The CDR3 bases are TGCAGTGCAGCTGTGAACCACGAGCAGTACTTC. It specifies CSAAVNHEQYF.